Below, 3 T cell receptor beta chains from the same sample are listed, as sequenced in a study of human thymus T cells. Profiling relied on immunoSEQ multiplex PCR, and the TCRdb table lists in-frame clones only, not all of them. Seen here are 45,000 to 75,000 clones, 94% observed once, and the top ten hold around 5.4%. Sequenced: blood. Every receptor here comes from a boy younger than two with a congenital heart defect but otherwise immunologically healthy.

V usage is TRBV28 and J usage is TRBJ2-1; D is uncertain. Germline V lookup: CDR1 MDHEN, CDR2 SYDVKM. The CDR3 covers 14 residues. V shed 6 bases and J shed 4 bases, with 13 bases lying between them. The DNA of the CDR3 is TGTGCCAGCAGCTCTTCTGGAGAGTACAATGAGCAGTTCTTC. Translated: CASSSSGEYNEQFF.

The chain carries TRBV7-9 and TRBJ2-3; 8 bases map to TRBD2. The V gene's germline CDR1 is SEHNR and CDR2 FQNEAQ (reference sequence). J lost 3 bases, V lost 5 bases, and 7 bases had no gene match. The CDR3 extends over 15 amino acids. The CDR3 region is CASSSREGRTDTQYF. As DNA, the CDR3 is TGTGCCAGCAGCAGCCGGGAGGGCCGAACAGATACGCAGTATTTT.

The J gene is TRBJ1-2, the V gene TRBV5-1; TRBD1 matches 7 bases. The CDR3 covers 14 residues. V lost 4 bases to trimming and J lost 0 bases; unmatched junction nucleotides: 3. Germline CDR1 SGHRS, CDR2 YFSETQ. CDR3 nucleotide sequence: TGCGCCAGCAGCCCGGGACAGTCTAACTATGGCTACACCTTC. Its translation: CASSPGQSNYGYTF. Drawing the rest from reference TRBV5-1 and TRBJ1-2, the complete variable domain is KAGVTQTPRYLIKTRGQQVTLSCSPISGHRSVSWYQQTPGQGLQFLFEYFSETQRNKGNFPGRFSGRQFSNSRSEMNVSTLELGDSALYLCASSPGQSNYGYTFGSGTRLTVV.